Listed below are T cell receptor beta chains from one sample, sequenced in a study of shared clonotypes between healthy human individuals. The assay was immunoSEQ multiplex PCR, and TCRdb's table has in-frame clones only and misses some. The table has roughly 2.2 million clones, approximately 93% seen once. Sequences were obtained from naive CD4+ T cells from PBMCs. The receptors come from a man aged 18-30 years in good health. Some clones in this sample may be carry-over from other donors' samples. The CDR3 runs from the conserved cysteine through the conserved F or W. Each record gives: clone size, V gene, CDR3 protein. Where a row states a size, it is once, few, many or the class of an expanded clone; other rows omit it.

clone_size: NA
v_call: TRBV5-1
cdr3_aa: CASSLFGSGANVLTF

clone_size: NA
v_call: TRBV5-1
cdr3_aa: CASSLGQRGTEAFF

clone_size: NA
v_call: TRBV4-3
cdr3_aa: CASSQEPDRGLMNTEAFF

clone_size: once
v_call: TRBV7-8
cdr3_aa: CASSLQDTQYF

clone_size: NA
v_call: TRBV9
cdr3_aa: CASSVKTASTDTQYF

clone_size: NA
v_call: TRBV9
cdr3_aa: CASSVVGAGETQYF

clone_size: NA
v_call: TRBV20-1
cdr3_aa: CSAEIAGQQYF

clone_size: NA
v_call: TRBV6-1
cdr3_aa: CASSATAGLVGYEQYF

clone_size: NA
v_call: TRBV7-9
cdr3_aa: CASSLAIPGAGYTF

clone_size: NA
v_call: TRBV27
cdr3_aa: CASSLRPGGGVDTQYF

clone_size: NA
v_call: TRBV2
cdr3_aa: CASCIRWGLDYGYTF

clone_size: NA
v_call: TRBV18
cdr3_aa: CASSPHDTTGTQYF

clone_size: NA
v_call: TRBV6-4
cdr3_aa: CASSASGLASSYEQYF

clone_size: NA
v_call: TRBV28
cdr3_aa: CASSFRFRGRGTDTQYF

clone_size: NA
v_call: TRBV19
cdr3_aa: CASSMDGRNQPQHF

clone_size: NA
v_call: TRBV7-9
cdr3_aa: CASSFLGGTEAFF

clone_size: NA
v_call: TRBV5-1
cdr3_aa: CASSVDGGGWGYTF

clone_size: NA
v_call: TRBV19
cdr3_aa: CASSYPGLSSNEQFF

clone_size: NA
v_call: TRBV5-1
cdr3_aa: CASSLGMNTEAFF

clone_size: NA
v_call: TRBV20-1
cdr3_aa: CSAFSGYEQYF

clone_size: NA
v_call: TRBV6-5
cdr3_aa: CASSYGDHYGYTF

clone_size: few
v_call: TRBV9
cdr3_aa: CASRKDDRVTGELFF

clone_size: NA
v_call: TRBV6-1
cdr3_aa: CASTLQGLSKNIQYF

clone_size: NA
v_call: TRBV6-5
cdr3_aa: CASSYSNRGEGYGYTF

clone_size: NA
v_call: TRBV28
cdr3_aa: CASSLSLVNLGQYF

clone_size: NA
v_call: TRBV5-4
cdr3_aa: CASSLGVDTSTDTQYF

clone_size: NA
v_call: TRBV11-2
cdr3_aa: CASRLLAGNTIYF

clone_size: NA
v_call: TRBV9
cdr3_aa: CASSPQDWVKYGYTF